The T cell receptor (beta chain) under discussion was sequenced for a study of vaccination and CD4 T cells after COVID-19. Regarding treatment: roughly ten-day PBMC culture with coronavirus spike peptide pools or control peptides (ViraFEST assay). ViraFEST used peptide pools to expand antigen-specific T cells before TCR sequencing. V was pared by 5 bases and J by 1 base, with 14 bases between. Germline V gene lookup returns CDR1 SNHLY and CDR2 FYNNEI. This CDR3 comprises 16 residues. Sequence data for DNA of cultured CD4+ T cells were generated by the Oncomine TCR Beta short-read assay. TCRdb reprocessed the PCR reads via MiXCR and lists one record per CDR3 protein. The sample shows about 20,000 distinct CDR3 sequences, 50% to 60% of them seen only once. A note on this clonotype: The antigen remains undetermined.

The TCR was taken from a human donor who had recovered from COVID-19. The sample was CD4+ T cells from blood, cultured in vitro, taken before SARS-CoV-2 vaccination. The chain is built from TRBV2 and TRBJ2-2, with D possibly TRBD2 on 6 matching bases. The CDR3 bases are TGTGCCAGCAGTTACAGGAGGGTAGGGAACACCGGGGAGCTGTTTTTT. Amino acids: CASSYRRVGNTGELFF. The full variable domain, completed using reference TRBV2 and TRBJ2-2, is EPEVTQTPSHQVTQMGQEVILRCVPISNHLYFYWYRQILGQKVEFLVSFYNNEISEKSEIFDDQFSVERPDGSNFTLKIRSTKLEDSAMYFCASSYRRVGNTGELFFGEGSRLTVL.